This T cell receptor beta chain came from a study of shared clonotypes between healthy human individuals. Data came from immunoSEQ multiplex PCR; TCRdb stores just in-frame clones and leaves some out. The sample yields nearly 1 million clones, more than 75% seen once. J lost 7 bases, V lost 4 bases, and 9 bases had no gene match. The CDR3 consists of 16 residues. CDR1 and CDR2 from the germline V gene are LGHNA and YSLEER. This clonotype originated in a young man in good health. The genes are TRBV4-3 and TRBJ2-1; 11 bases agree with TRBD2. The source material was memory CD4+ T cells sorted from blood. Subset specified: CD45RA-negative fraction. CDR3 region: CASSLGLAGGSNEQFF. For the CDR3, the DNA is TGCGCCAGCAGCCTTGGGCTAGCGGGAGGTTCGAATGAGCAGTTCTTC.